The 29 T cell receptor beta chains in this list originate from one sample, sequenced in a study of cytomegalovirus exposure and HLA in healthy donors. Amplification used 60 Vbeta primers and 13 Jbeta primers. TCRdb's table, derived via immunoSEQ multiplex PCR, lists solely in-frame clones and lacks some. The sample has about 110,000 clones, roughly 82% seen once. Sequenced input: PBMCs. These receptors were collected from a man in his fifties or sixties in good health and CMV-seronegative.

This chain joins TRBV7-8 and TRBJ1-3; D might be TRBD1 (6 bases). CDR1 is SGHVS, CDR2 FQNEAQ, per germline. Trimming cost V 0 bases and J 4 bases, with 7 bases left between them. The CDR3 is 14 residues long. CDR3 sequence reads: CASSLAGTGNTIYF. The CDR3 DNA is TGTGCCAGCAGCTTAGCTGGGACAGGAAACACCATATATTTT.

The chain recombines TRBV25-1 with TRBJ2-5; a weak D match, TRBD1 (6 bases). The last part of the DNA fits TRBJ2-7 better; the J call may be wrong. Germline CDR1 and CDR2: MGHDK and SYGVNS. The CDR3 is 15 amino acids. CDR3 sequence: CASSGWTEKSNEQYF. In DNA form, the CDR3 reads TGTGCCAGCAGTGGGTGGACAGAGAAGTCGAACGAGCAGTACTTC.

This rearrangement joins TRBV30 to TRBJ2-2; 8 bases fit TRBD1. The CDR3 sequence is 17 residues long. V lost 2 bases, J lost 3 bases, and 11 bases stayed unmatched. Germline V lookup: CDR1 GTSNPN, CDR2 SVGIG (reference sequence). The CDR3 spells CAWSSPRQGLDTGELFF. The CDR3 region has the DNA TGTGCCTGGAGTAGCCCCCGACAGGGGTTGGACACCGGGGAGCTGTTTTTT.

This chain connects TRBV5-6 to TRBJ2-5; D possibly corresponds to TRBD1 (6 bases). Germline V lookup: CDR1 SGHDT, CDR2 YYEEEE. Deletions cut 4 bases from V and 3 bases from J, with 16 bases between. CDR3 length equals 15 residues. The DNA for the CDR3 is TGTGCCAGCAGCCGCCTCGCGACAGGAGAAGAGACCCAGTACTTC. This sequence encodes CASSRLATGEETQYF.

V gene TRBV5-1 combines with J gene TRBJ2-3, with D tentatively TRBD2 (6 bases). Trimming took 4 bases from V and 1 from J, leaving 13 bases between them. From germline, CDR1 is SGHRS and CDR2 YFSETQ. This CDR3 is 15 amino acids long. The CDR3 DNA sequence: TGCGCCAGCAGCCCCACCACGGGAGGCACAGATACGCAGTATTTT. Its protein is CASSPTTGGTDTQYF. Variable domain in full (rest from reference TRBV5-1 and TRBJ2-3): KAGVTQTPRYLIKTRGQQVTLSCSPISGHRSVSWYQQTPGQGLQFLFEYFSETQRNKGNFPGRFSGRQFSNSRSEMNVSTLELGDSALYLCASSPTTGGTDTQYFGPGTRLTVL.

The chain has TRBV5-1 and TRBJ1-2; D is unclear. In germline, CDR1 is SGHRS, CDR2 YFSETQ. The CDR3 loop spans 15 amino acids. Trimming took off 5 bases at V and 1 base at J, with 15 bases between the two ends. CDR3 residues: CASSLAGFDNYGYTF. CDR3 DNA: TGCGCCAGCAGTCTTGCGGGGTTTGATAACTATGGCTACACCTTC. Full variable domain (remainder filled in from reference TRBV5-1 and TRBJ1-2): KAGVTQTPRYLIKTRGQQVTLSCSPISGHRSVSWYQQTPGQGLQFLFEYFSETQRNKGNFPGRFSGRQFSNSRSEMNVSTLELGDSALYLCASSLAGFDNYGYTFGSGTRLTVV.

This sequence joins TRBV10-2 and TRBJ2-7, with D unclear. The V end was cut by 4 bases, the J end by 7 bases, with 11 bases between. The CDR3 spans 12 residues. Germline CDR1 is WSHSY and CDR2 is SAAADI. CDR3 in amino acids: CASSAFLGEQYV. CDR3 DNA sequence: TGCGCCAGCAGTGCCTTCTTGGGAGAGCAGTACGTC.

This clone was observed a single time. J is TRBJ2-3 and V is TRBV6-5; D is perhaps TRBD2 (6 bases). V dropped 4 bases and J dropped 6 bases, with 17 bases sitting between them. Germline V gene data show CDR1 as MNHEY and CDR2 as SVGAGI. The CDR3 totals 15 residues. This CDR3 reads CASSSRSGLMDTQYF. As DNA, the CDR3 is TGTGCCAGCAGTTCCCGATCGGGACTCATGGATACGCAGTATTTT.

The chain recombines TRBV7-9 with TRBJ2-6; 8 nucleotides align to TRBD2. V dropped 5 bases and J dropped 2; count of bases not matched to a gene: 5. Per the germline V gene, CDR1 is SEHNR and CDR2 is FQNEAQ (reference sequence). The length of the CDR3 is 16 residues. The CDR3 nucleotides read TGTGCCAGCAGCCCGGGGGGGTCCCCTGGGGCCAACGTCCTGACTTTC. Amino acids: CASSPGGSPGANVLTF.

The CDR3 loop is CASTLRGQGYSYTF. The CDR3 DNA follows: TGTGCCAGCACCCTTAGGGGACAGGGGTATAGCTACACCTTC. The genes are TRBV6-5 and TRBJ1-2; 10 nucleotides align to TRBD1. V lost 7 bases to trimming and J lost 9 bases; unmatched junction nucleotides: 11. The CDR3 runs 14 residues. The germline V gene encodes CDR1 MNHEY and CDR2 SVGAGI.

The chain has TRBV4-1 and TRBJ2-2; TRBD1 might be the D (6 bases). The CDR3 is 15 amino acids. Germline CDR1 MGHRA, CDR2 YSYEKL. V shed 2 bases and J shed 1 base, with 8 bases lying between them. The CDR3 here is CASSQLGGNTGELFF. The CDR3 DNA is TGCGCCAGCAGCCAATTAGGGGGGAACACCGGGGAGCTGTTTTTT.

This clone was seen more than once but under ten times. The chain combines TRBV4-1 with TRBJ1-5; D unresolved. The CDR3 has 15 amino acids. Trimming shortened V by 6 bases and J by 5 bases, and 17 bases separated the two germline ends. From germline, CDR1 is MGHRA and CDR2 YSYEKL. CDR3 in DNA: TGCGCCAGCAGTCCTTCAACTATCAGAGATCAGCCCCAGCATTTT. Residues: CASSPSTIRDQPQHF.

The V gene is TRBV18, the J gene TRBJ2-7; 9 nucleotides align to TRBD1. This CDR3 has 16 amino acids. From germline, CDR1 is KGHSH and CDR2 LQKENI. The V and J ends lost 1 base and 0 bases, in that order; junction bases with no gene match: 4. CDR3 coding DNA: TGTGCCAGCTCACCACAAACAGGGGGCATCTCCTACGAGCAGTACTTC. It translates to CASSPQTGGISYEQYF.

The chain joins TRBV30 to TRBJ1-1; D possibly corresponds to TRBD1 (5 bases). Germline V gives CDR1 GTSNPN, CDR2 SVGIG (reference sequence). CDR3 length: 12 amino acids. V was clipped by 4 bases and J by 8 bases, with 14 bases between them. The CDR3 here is CAWKQSKGEAFF. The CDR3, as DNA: TGTGCCTGGAAGCAATCCAAGGGGGAAGCTTTCTTT. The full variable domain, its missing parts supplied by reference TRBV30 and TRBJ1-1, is SQTIHQWPATLVQPVGSPLSLECTVEGTSNPNLYWYRQAAGRGLQLLFYSVGIGQISSEVPQNLSASRPQDRQFILSSKKLLLSDSGFYLCAWKQSKGEAFFGQGTRLTVV.

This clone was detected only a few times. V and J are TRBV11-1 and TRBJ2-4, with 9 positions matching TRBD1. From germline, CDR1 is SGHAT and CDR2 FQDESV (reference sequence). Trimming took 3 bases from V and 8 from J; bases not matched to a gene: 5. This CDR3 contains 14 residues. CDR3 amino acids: CASSFRDREHIQYF. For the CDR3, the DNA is TGTGCCAGCAGCTTCAGGGACAGGGAACACATTCAGTACTTC. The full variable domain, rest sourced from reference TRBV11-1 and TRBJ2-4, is EAEVAQSPRYKITEKSQAVAFWCDPISGHATLYWYRQILGQGPELLVQFQDESVVDDSQLPKDRFSAERLKGVDSTLKIQPAELGDSAMYLCASSFRDREHIQYFGAGTRLSVL.

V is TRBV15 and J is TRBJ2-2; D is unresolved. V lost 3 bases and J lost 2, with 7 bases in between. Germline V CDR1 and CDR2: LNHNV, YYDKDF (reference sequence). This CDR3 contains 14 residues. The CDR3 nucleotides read TGTGCCACCAGCAGTGGCCGAAACACCGGGGAGCTGTTTTTT. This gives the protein CATSSGRNTGELFF.

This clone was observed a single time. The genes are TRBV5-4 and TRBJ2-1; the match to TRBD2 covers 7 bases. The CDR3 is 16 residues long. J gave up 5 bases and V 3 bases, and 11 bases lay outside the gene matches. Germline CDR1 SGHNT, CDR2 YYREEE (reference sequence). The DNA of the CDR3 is TGTGCCAGCAGCTCCCCAAGAAGCGGGGCAAACAATGAGCAGTTCTTC. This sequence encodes CASSSPRSGANNEQFF.

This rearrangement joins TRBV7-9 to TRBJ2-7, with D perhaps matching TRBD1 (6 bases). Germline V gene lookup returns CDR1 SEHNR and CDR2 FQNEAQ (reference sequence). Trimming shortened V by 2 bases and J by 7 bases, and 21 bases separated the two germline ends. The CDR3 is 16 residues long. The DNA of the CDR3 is TGTGCCAGCAGCTTAACCTCCGGGACACCGGAGTTAGAGCAGTACTTC. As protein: CASSLTSGTPELEQYF.

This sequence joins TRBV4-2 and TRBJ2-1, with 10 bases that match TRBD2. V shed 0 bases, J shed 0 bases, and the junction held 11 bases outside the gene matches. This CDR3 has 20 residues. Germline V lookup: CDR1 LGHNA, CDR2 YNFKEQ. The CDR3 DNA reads TGTGCCAGCAGCCAAGATTTAGGTAGCGGGGGGATTTTCTCCTACAATGAGCAGTTCTTC. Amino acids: CASSQDLGSGGIFSYNEQFF.

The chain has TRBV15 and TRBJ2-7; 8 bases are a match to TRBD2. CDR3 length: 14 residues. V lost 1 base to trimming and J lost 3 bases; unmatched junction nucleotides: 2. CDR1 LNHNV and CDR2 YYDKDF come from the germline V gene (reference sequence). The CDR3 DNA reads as TGTGCCACCAGCAGAGGCCGGGGGGGCTACGAGCAGTACGTC. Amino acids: CATSRGRGGYEQYV.

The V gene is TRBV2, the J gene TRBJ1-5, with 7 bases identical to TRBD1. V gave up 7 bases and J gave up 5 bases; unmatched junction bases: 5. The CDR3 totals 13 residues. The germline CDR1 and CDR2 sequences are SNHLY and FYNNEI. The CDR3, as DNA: TGTGCCAGCACAACTGACAGGGATCAGCCCCAGCATTTT. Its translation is CASTTDRDQPQHF.

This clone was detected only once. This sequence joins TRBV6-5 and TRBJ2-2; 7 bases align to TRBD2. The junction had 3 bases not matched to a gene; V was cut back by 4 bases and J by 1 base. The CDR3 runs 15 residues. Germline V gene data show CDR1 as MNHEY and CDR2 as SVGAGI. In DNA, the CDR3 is TGTGCCAGCAGTTCCCCTAGCGGGAACACCGGGGAGCTGTTTTTT. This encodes CASSSPSGNTGELFF.

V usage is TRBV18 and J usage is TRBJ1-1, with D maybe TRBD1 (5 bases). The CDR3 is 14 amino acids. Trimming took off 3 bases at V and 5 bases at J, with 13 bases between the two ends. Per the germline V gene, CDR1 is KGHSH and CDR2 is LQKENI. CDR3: CASSPGLLGTEAFF. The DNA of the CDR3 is TGTGCCAGCTCACCGGGACTCCTGGGAACTGAAGCTTTCTTT.

The CDR3 DNA follows: TGTGCCAGCAGTGACAGGAACACTGAAGCTTTCTTT. Its protein is CASSDRNTEAFF. The V and J genes are TRBV6-5 and TRBJ1-1; tentatively, D is TRBD1 (5 bases). Trimming removed 5 bases at V and 1 base at J, with 5 bases between. In germline, CDR1 is MNHEY, CDR2 SVGAGI. The CDR3 consists of 12 residues.

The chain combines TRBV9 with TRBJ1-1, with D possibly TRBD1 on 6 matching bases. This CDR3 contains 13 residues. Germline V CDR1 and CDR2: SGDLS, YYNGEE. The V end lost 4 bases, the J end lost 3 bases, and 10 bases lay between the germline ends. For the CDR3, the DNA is TGTGCCAGCAGCCAAGGACAGCACACTGAAGCTTTCTTT. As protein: CASSQGQHTEAFF.

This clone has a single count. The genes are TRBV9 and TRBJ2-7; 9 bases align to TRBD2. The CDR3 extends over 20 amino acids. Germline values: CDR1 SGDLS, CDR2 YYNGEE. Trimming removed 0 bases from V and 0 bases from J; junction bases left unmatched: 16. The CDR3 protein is CASSVGGGFERGAHSYEQYF. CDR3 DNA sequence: TGTGCCAGCAGCGTAGGGGGGGGATTCGAGCGGGGGGCCCACTCCTACGAGCAGTACTTC.

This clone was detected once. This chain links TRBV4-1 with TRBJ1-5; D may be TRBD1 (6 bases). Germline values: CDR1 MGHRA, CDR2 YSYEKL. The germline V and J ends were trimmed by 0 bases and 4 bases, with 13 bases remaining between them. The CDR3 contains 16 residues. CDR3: CASSQELTGRNQPQHF. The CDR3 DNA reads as TGCGCCAGCAGCCAAGAATTAACAGGGAGAAATCAGCCCCAGCATTTT.

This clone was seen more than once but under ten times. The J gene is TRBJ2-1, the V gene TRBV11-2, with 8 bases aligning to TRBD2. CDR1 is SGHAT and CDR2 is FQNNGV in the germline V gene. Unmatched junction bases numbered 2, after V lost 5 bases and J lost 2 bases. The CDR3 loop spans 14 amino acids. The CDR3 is CASSRGGTYNEQFF. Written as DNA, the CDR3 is TGTGCCAGCAGCCGCGGGGGGACCTACAATGAGCAGTTCTTC.

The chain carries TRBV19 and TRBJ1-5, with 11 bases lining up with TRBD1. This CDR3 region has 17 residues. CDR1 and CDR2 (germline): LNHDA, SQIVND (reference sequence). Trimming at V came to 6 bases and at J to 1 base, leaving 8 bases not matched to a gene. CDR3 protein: CASSRTGGVMSNQPQHF. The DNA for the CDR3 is TGTGCCAGTAGCAGGACAGGGGGCGTTATGAGCAATCAGCCCCAGCATTTT.